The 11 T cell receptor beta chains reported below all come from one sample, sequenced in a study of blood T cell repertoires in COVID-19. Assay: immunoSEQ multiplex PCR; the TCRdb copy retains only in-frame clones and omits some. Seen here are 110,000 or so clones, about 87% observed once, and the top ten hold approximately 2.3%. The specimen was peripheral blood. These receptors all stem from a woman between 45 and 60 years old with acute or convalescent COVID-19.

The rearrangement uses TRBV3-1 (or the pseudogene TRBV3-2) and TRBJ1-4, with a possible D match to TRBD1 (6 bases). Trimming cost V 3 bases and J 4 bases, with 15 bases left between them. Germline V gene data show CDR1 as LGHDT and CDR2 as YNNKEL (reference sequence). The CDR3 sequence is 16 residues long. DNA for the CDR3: TGTGCCAGCAGCCATGAAGTGGGGGCTGGTAATGAAAAACTGTTTTTT. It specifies CASSHEVGAGNEKLFF.

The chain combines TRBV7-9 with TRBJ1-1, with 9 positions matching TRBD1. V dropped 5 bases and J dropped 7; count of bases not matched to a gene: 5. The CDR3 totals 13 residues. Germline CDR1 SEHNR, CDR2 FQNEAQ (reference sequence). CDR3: CASSLTTGGEAFF. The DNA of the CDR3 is TGTGCCAGCAGCCTAACGACAGGGGGTGAAGCTTTCTTT.

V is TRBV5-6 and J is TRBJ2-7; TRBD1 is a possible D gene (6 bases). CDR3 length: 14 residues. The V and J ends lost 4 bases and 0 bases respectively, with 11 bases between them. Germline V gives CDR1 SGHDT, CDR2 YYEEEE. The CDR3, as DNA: TGTGCCAGCAGCCCTACAGGGCTCTCCTACGAGCAGTACTTC. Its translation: CASSPTGLSYEQYF.

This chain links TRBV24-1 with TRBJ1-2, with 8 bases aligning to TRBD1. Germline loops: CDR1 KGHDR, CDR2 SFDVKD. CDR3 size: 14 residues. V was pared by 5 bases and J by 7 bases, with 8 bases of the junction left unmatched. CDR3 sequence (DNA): TGTGCCACCAGTGGGGCAGGGACAGGCCTTGGCTACACCTTC. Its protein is CATSGAGTGLGYTF.

CDR3 amino acids: CASSLGPLAGRNEQFF. In DNA, the CDR3 is TGCGCCAGCAGCTTGGGTCCTTTAGCGGGAAGGAATGAGCAGTTCTTC. The chain couples TRBV5-1 to TRBJ2-1; the match to TRBD2 covers 8 bases. Germline trimming cut 0 bases from V and 7 bases from J; bases unmatched to any gene: 9. The germline CDR1 and CDR2 sequences are SGHRS and YFSETQ. The CDR3 is 16 amino acids. Looking up the rest from reference TRBV5-1 and TRBJ2-1 gives the full variable domain: KAGVTQTPRYLIKTRGQQVTLSCSPISGHRSVSWYQQTPGQGLQFLFEYFSETQRNKGNFPGRFSGRQFSNSRSEMNVSTLELGDSALYLCASSLGPLAGRNEQFFGPGTRLTVL.

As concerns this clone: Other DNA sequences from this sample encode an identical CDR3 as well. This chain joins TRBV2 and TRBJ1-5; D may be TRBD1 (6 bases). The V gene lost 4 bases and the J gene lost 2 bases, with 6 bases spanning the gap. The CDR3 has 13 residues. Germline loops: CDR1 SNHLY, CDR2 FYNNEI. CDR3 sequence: CASSGTGNQPQHF. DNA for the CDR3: TGTGCCAGCAGTGGGACAGGCAATCAGCCCCAGCATTTT.

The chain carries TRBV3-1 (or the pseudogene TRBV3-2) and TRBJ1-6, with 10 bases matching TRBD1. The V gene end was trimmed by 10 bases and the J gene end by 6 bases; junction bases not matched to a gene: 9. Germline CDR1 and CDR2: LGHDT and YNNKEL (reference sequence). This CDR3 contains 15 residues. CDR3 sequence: CAIDRGTGANSPLHF. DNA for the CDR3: TGTGCCATAGACAGGGGGACAGGGGCTAATTCACCCCTCCACTTT.

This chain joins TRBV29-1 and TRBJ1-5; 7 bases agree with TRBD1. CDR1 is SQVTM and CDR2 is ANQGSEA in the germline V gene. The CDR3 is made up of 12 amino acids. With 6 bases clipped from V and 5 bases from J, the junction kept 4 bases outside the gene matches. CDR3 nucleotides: TGCAGCGTCCAGGGGGAACATCAGCCCCAGCATTTT. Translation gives CSVQGEHQPQHF.

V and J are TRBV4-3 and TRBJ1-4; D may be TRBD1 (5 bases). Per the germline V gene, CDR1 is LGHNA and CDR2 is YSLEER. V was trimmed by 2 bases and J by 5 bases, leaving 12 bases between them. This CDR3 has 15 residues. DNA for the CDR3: TGCGCCAGCAGCCAATCTAACAGGCCCAATGAAAAACTGTTTTTT. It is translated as CASSQSNRPNEKLFF.

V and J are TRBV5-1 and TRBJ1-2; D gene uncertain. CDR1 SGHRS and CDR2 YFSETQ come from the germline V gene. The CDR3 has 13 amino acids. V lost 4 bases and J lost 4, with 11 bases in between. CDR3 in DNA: TGCGCCAGCAGCGAACGGGTTCTCTATGGCTACACCTTC. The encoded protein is CASSERVLYGYTF.

The CDR3 loop is CASSLGGGYSNQPQHF. CDR3 in DNA: TGTGCCAGCAGTCTCGGGGGTGGTTATAGCAATCAGCCCCAGCATTTT. This chain joins TRBV2 and TRBJ1-5; maybe TRBD1 (5 bases). CDR1 SNHLY and CDR2 FYNNEI come from the germline V gene. V lost 5 bases to trimming and J lost 0 bases, with 14 bases between them. The CDR3 loop spans 16 amino acids.